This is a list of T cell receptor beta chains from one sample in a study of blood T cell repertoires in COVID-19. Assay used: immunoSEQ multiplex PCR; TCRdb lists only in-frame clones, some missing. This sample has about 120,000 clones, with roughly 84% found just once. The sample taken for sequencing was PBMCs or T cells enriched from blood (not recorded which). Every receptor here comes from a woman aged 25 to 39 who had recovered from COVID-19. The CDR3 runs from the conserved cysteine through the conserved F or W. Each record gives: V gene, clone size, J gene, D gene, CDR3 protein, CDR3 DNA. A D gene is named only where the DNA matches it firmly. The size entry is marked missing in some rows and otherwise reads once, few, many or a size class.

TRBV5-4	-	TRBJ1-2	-	CASSLAGRNYGYTF	TGTGCCAGCAGCTTAGCGGGCCGTAACTATGGCTACACCTTC
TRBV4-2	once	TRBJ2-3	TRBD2	CASSLWWGRATDTQYF	TGTGCCAGCAGCCTGTGGTGGGGGAGGGCCACAGATACGCAGTATTTT
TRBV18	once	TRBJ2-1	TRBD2	CASSLTGDEGRELNEQFF	TGTGCCAGCTCCCTCACGGGGGACGAAGGGCGGGAGCTGAATGAGCAGTTCTTC
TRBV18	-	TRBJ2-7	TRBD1	CASSPGTVGREQYF	TGTGCCAGCTCACCAGGGACAGTGGGGAGAGAGCAGTACTTC
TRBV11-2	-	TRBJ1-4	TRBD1	CASSQDRGREKLFF	TGTGCCAGCAGCCAGGACAGGGGGCGTGAAAAACTGTTTTTT
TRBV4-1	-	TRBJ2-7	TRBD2	CASRPSGRWEQYF	TGCGCCAGCAGGCCCAGCGGGAGGTGGGAGCAGTACTTC
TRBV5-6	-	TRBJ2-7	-	CASSFKYEQYF	TGTGCCAGCAGCTTTAAATACGAGCAGTACTTC
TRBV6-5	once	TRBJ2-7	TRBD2	CASRTSGASYEQYF	TGTGCCAGCAGGACTAGCGGGGCCTCCTACGAGCAGTACTTC
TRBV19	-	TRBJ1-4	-	CASRGTLHLEKLFF	TGTGCCAGTAGGGGGACTCTCCACCTTGAAAAACTGTTTTTT
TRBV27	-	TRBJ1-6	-	CASTPRGFSYNSPLHF	TGTGCCAGCACCCCAAGGGGTTTTTCCTATAATTCACCCCTCCACTTT
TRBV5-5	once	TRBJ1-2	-	CASDRKGGKNGYTF	TGTGCCAGCGATCGAAAAGGAGGGAAGAATGGCTACACCTTC
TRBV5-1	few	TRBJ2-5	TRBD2	CASSFTSGPSQETQYF	TGCGCCAGCAGCTTCACTAGCGGGCCGTCCCAAGAGACCCAGTACTTC
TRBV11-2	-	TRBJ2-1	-	CASSLLYNEQFF	TGTGCCAGCAGCCTCCTTTACAATGAGCAGTTCTTC
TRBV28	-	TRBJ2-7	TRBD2	CASSLRLAGPEVQYF	TGTGCCAGCAGTTTACGACTAGCGGGGCCTGAGGTGCAGTACTTC
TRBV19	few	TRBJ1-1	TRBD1	CASTGQGYTEAFF	TGTGCCAGTACCGGACAGGGGTACACTGAAGCTTTCTTT
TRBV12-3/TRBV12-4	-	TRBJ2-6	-	CASSFLGANVLTF	TGTGCCAGCAGTTTTCTCGGGGCCAACGTCCTGACTTTC
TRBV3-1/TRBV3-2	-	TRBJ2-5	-	CASSQCPTPGNQETQYF	TGTGCCAGCAGCCAATGCCCGACACCAGGCAACCAAGAGACCCAGTACTTC
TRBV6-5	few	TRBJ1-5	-	CASSQNRVGQPQHF	TGTGCCAGCAGCCAAAACAGGGTAGGTCAGCCCCAGCATTTT
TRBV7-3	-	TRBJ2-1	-	CASSAQPGLQNEQFF	TGTGCCAGCAGCGCCCAACCGGGACTCCAGAATGAGCAGTTCTTC
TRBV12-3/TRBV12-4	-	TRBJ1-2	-	CASRGGYGYTF	TGTGCCAGCCGAGGGGGATATGGCTACACCTTC
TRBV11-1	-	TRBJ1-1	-	CASSLGAGNTEAFF	TGTGCCAGCAGCCTAGGAGCGGGGAACACTGAAGCTTTCTTT
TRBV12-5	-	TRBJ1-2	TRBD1	CASGWDRGNGYTF	TGTGCTAGTGGTTGGGACAGGGGCAATGGCTACACCTTC
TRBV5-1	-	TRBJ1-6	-	CASSLRQSSNSPLHF	TGCGCCAGCAGCTTGCGACAGTCCTCAAATTCACCCCTCCACTTT
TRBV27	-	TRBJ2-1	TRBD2	CANRPGREGLVVRNEQFF	TGTGCCAACCGTCCGGGGCGGGAGGGCCTAGTCGTACGCAATGAGCAGTTCTTC
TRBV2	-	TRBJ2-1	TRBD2	CASRVAGDNEQFF	TGTGCCAGCAGAGTAGCGGGGGACAATGAGCAGTTCTTC
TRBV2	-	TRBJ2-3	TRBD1	CASSGGSTDTQYF	TGTGCCAGCTCAGGGGGCAGCACAGATACGCAGTATTTT